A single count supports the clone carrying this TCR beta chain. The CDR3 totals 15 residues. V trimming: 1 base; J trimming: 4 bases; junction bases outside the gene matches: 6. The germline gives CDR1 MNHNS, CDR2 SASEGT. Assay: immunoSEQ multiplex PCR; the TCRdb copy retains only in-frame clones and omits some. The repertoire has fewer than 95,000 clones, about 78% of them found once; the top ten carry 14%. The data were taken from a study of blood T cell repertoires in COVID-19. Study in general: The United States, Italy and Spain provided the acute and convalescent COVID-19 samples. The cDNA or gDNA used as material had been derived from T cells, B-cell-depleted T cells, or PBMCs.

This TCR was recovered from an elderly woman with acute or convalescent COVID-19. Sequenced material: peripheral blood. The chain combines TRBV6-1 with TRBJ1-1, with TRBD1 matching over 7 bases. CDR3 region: CASSEEIAGGTEAFF. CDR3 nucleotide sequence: TGTGCCAGCAGTGAAGAAATAGCAGGGGGCACTGAAGCTTTCTTT.